A selection of T cell receptor beta chains follows, all from one sample in a study of T cell responses to AZD1222 COVID-19 vaccine. Here immunoSEQ multiplex PCR was the method, and the copy in TCRdb shows in-frame clones only, minus some. The data hold 140,000 to 150,000 clones, with 93% observed a single time. Sequencing was performed on peripheral blood, taken on day 0 of AZD1222 vaccination. Receptor source: an adult in good health. Both conserved end residues are part of each CDR3. The D gene is left open where the match is weak. The size field is filled for only some rows; it gives once, few, many or a size class.

>-|14|-|TRBJ2-5|TRBV9
TGTGCCAGCAGCGTAGGAGGGAGCGAAGAGACCCAGTACTTC
CASSVGGSEETQYF
>once|16|TRBD2|TRBJ2-1|TRBV11-2
TGTGCCAGCAGCTTGGGTACACTAGCGGGACCGTATGAGCAGTTCTTC
CASSLGTLAGPYEQFF
>-|16|-|TRBJ1-6|TRBV19
TGTGCCAGTAGTATAAACGTTCTATCTGGTAATTCACCCCTCCACTTT
CASSINVLSGNSPLHF
>-|15|TRBD1|TRBJ1-1|TRBV27
TGTGCCAGCAGTTTCGACAGGGGAATGAACACTGAAGCTTTCTTT
CASSFDRGMNTEAFF
>-|14|-|TRBJ1-5|TRBV6-5
TGTGCCAGCAGGAACACAGGGACAAATCAGCCCCAGCATTTT
CASRNTGTNQPQHF
>-|15|-|TRBJ2-1|TRBV19
TGTGCCACCGCGATGCGTGGCTGGACCCTCAACGAGCAGTTCTTC
CATAMRGWTLNEQFF
>-|13|-|TRBJ1-6|TRBV11-2
TGTGCCAGCAGTTGGACAGTAAATTCACCCCTCCACTTT
CASSWTVNSPLHF
>-|13|-|TRBJ1-1|TRBV9
TGTGCCAGCAGCCCCAGACAGAACACTGAAGCTTTCTTT
CASSPRQNTEAFF
>-|19|TRBD1|TRBJ1-4|TRBV7-9
TGTGCCAGCAGGAGCACCTCCGGGACAGGGGGCGATCGTAGTGAAAAACTGTTTTTT
CASRSTSGTGGDRSEKLFF
>-|15|TRBD1|TRBJ1-3|TRBV7-2
TGTGCCAGCAGCTACGGGACAGGGGCTGGAAACACCATATATTTT
CASSYGTGAGNTIYF
>-|17|-|TRBJ2-1|TRBV19
TGTGCCAGTAGTATAGCTCTGACGCGGGGCTCCTACAATGAGCAGTTCTTC
CASSIALTRGSYNEQFF
>-|14|-|TRBJ1-2|TRBV15
TGTGCCACCAGCAGAGATAGAGCATCCTATGGCTACACCTTC
CATSRDRASYGYTF
>-|15|-|TRBJ2-5|TRBV2
TGTGCCAGCAGTCCGCTGTCGGGGTTAGAGGAGACCCAGTACTTC
CASSPLSGLEETQYF
>-|16|-|TRBJ1-2|TRBV30
TGTGCCTGGAGTGTACTCGGGGGAAGGTCTAACTATGGCTACACCTTC
CAWSVLGGRSNYGYTF
>-|15|-|TRBJ2-5|TRBV4-2
TGTGCCAGCAGCCAAGCCGGGAGCCACCCAGAGACCCAGTACTTC
CASSQAGSHPETQYF
>-|14|TRBD1|TRBJ1-3|TRBV5-6
TGTGCCAGCAGTCAGGGGGGATCTGGAAACACCATATATTTT
CASSQGGSGNTIYF
>-|17|-|TRBJ2-1|TRBV19
TGTGCCAGTAATGGGCTAGGCTTTTCGAGCTCCTACAATGAGCAGTTCTTC
CASNGLGFSSSYNEQFF
>-|14|-|TRBJ1-6|TRBV28
TGTGCCAGCAGTACACACTGGGGTAATTCACCCCTCCACTTT
CASSTHWGNSPLHF
>-|14|-|TRBJ1-1|TRBV15
TGTGCCACCAGCAGAGATCGAGGTGACACTGAAGCTTTCTTT
CATSRDRGDTEAFF
>-|13|-|TRBJ1-4|TRBV27
TGTGCCAGCGCCGGACGAAACAATGAAAAACTGTTTTTT
CASAGRNNEKLFF
>-|12|-|TRBJ2-3|TRBV6-1
TGTGCCAGCAGTGAAACTCGCTATACGCAGTATTTT
CASSETRYTQYF
>-|12|-|TRBJ1-1|TRBV4-1
TGCGCCAGCAGCCCTGCCGGGACTGAAGCTTTCTTT
CASSPAGTEAFF
>-|17|TRBD1|TRBJ1-5|TRBV28
TGTGCCAGCAGTACGGACAGGGAACTTTATAGCAATCAGCCCCAGCATTTT
CASSTDRELYSNQPQHF
>-|18|TRBD1|TRBJ2-7|TRBV18
TGTGCCAGCTCACAACAAGCCCTGACAGGGGTAGACTCCTACGAGCAGTACTTC
CASSQQALTGVDSYEQYF
>-|17|-|TRBJ2-1|TRBV3-1/TRBV3-2
TGTGCCAGCAGCCAAGATCTAATACCCAGCTCCTACAATGAGCAGTTCTTC
CASSQDLIPSSYNEQFF
>-|12|-|TRBJ2-7|TRBV30
TGTGCCTGGAGAGACGCCTTCTACGAGCAGTACTTC
CAWRDAFYEQYF
>once|15|TRBD1|TRBJ1-4|TRBV28
TGTGCCAGCAGCCGACAGGGCCCAACTAATGAAAAACTGTTTTTT
CASSRQGPTNEKLFF
>-|13|-|TRBJ2-1|TRBV6-5
TGTGCCAGCAGCACGGGGTCAGTCAATGAGCAGTTCTTC
CASSTGSVNEQFF
>-|14|-|TRBJ1-1|TRBV9
TGTGCCAGCAGCGTAGAGGGGGTATTCACTGAAGCTTTCTTT
CASSVEGVFTEAFF
>-|16|-|TRBJ2-3|TRBV14
TGTGCCAGCAGCCTAAGCAGGGCCTCTAGCACAGATACGCAGTATTTT
CASSLSRASSTDTQYF
>few|18|-|TRBJ1-4|TRBV6-2/TRBV6-3
TGTGCCAGCAGCTCTTTTCCCACATCTAGACAGTTTAATGAAAAACTGTTTTTT
CASSSFPTSRQFNEKLFF
>-|14|-|TRBJ2-2|TRBV2
TGTGCCAGCAGTGATACTTCTAACACCGGGGAGCTGTTTTTT
CASSDTSNTGELFF
>-|13|-|TRBJ1-1|TRBV6-5
TGTGCCAGCAGTCCTACAGGGAACACTGAAGCTTTCTTT
CASSPTGNTEAFF
>-|14|TRBD2|TRBJ2-5|TRBV24-1
TGTGCCACCAGTCCTAGCGGGGGTAAAGAGACCCAGTACTTC
CATSPSGGKETQYF
>-|15|-|TRBJ1-1|TRBV28
TGTGCCAGCAGCTTGGATTGGGGGCCTGACACTGAAGCTTTCTTT
CASSLDWGPDTEAFF
>few|15|TRBD2|TRBJ2-3|TRBV2
TGTGCCAGCAGTGAAGTGGGACTAGCGGGAGCTACGCAGTATTTT
CASSEVGLAGATQYF
>-|15|-|TRBJ1-2|TRBV1
TGCACCAGCAACAACTCCAGACAGGGCGTCGGTGGCTACACCTTC
CTSNNSRQGVGGYTF
>once|14|TRBD1|TRBJ2-7|TRBV9
TGTGCCAGCAGCCCCGCGGACAGGGACCACGAGCAGTACTTC
CASSPADRDHEQYF
>-|16|TRBD1|TRBJ1-2|TRBV7-8
TGTGCCAGCAGCCCCGGGACAGGGGATCCCATCTATGGCTACACCTTC
CASSPGTGDPIYGYTF
>-|17|TRBD1|TRBJ2-1|TRBV19
TGTGCCAGTAGTATCAGACACCGACAGGGTTCCTACAATGAGCAGTTCTTC
CASSIRHRQGSYNEQFF
>-|13|-|TRBJ2-5|TRBV6-6
TGTGCCAGCAGGGAGCTTGGACAAGAGACCCAGTACTTC
CASRELGQETQYF
>-|14|TRBD1|TRBJ2-5|TRBV24-1
TGTGCCACCAGTGATGGGGACAGCCAAGAGACCCAGTACTTC
CATSDGDSQETQYF
>once|17|-|TRBJ2-7|TRBV14
TGTGCCAGCAGCCAAGACATTAGGCAGGGGGGTCATTACGAGCAGTACTTC
CASSQDIRQGGHYEQYF
>-|13|TRBD1|TRBJ2-7|TRBV29-1
TGCAGCGTGGCCGGGACAGGCGTTTACGAGCAGTACTTC
CSVAGTGVYEQYF
>-|16|-|TRBJ1-2|TRBV5-6
TGTGCCAGCAGCTTGTTTGGGGGGGTCTATAACTATGGCTACACCTTC
CASSLFGGVYNYGYTF